This T cell receptor (beta chain) appears in the sequencing data of a study of CXCR3-negative and CXCR3-positive naive CD8 T cells. General observations from the study: Between one naive subset and the other, surface CD5 was comparable, and TCR strength was inferred from TRB CDR3 properties.

A remark on this clonotype: No antigen is known for it.

CDR3 length equals 16 residues. In germline, CDR1 is MDHEN, CDR2 SYDVKM. The method, 5' RACE with UMI labels, was used to prepare the TRB cDNA libraries. Reprocessing the 5' RACE reads, TCRdb reports a single entry for every CDR3 protein and omits DNA. Recorded here are about 40,000 distinct CDR3 sequences; the top ten clones represent about 8%. The sequence came from a human donor in good health. Some clones in this sample may be carry-over from other donors' samples. This chain connects TRBV28 to TRBJ2-6. Sequenced input: memory CD8+ T cells from blood. The CDR3 sequence: CASSFQRYSGANVLTF.